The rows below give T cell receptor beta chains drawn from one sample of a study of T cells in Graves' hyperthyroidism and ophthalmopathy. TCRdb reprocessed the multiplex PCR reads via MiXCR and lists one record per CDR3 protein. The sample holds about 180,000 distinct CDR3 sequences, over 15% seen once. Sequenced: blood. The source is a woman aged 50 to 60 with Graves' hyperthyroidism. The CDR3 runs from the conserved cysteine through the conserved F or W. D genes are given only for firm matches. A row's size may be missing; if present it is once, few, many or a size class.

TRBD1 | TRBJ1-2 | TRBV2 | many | CASNPTGGGRGGYTF | TGTGCCAGCAACCCGACAGGGGGCGGGAGGGGAGGCTACACCTTC
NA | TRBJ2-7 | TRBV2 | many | CASSEALRQFYEQYF | TGTGCCAGCAGTGAAGCGCTTCGGCAGTTCTACGAGCAGTACTTC
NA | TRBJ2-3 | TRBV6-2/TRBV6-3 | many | CASTYGGSFTQYF | TGTGCCAGCACCTACGGGGGATCGTTCACGCAGTATTTT
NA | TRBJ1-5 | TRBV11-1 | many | CASSLQVHQPQHF | TGTGCCAGCAGCTTGCAGGTTCATCAGCCCCAGCATTTT
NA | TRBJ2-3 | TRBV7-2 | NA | CASSKSRSTDTQYF | TGTGCCAGCAGCAAGAGTCGTAGCACAGATACGCAGTATTTT
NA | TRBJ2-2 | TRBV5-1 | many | CASSPGSGVGTGELFF | TGCGCCAGCAGCCCCGGCTCTGGGGTCGGCACCGGGGAGCTGTTTTTT
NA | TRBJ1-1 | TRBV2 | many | CASSKWENTEAFF | TGTGCCAGCAGCAAATGGGAGAACACTGAAGCTTTCTTT
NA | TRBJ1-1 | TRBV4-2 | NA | CASSDTFQGLRATEAFF | TGTGCCAGCAGCGACACATTTCAGGGCTTAAGGGCGACTGAAGCTTTCTTT
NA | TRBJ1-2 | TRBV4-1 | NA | CASSQAGENYGYTF | TGCGCCAGCAGCCAAGCGGGGGAAAACTATGGCTACACCTTC
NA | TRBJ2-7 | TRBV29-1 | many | CSVFVQGYEQYF | TGCAGCGTTTTTGTCCAGGGGTACGAGCAGTACTTC
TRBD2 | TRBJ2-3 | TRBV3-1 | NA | CASSHYPPGLAITDTQYF | TGTGCCAGCAGCCACTACCCTCCGGGACTAGCGATCACAGATACGCAGTATTTT
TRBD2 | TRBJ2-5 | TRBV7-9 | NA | CASSPSLAEDQETQYF | TGTGCCAGCAGCCCCTCACTAGCGGAAGACCAAGAGACCCAGTACTTC
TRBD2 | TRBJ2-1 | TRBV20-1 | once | CSARVQLAGSYNEQFF | TGCAGTGCTAGAGTCCAACTAGCGGGTAGCTACAATGAGCAGTTCTTC
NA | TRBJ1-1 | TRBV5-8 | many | CASSLDRLNTEAFF | TGTGCCAGCAGCTTGGACAGATTGAACACTGAAGCTTTCTTT
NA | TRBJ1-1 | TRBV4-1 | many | CASSPSAPGGTEAFF | TGCGCCAGCAGCCCCTCGGCCCCGGGGGGGACTGAAGCTTTCTTT
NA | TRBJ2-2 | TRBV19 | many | CASTRDSYTGELFF | TGTGCCAGTACTCGAGACAGTTACACCGGGGAGCTGTTTTTT
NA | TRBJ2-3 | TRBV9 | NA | CASSLRTGTQYF | TGTGCCAGCAGCCTCAGAACGGGTACGCAGTATTTT
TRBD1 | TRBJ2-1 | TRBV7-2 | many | CASSPGTGTNNEQFF | TGTGCCAGCAGCCCCGGGACAGGGACTAACAATGAGCAGTTCTTC
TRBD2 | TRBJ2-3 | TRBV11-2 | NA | CASSLESGNTDTQYF | TGTGCCAGCAGCTTAGAAAGCGGGAACACAGATACGCAGTATTTT
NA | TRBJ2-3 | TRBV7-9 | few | CASTREGTTDTQYF | TGTGCCAGTACTCGCGAGGGGACCACAGATACGCAGTATTTT
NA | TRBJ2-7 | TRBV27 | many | CASRLSQDYEQYF | TGTGCCAGCAGATTAAGCCAAGACTACGAGCAGTACTTC
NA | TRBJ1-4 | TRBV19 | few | CASKTGGVGEKLFF | TGTGCCAGTAAAACGGGGGGCGTCGGTGAAAAACTGTTTTTT
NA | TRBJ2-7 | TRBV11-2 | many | CASSLVPGSYEQYF | TGTGCCAGCAGCTTAGTACCGGGGTCCTACGAGCAGTACTTC
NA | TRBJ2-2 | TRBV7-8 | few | CASSLLGRMSTGELFF | TGTGCCAGCAGCTTACTGGGGAGGATGAGCACCGGGGAGCTGTTTTTT
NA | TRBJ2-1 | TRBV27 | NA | CASSPRLDHNEQFF | TGTGCCAGCAGTCCTAGACTGGACCACAATGAGCAGTTCTTC
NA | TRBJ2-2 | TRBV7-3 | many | CASSLTAENTGELFF | TGTGCCAGCAGCTTAACGGCGGAGAACACCGGGGAGCTGTTTTTT
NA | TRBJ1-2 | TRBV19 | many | CASSMVVQGIGYTF | TGTGCCAGTAGTATGGTAGTCCAGGGGATAGGCTACACCTTC